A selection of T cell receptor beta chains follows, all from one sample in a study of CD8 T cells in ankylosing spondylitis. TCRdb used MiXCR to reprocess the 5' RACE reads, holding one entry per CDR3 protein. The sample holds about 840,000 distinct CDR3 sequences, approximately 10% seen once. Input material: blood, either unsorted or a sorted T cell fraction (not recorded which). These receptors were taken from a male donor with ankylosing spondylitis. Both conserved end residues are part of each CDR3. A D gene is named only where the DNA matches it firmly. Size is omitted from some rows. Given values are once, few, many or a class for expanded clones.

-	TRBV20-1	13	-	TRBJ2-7	TGCAGTGCACCGCTAGCGCCCAGCTACGAGCAGTACTTC	CSAPLAPSYEQYF
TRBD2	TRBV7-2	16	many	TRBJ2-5	TGTGCCAGCAGCTACCGGACTAGCGGGAGATCAGAGACCCAGTACTTC	CASSYRTSGRSETQYF
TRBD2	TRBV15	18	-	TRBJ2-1	TGTGCCACCAGCAGCCCCCCTTGGCGCACTAGCGGGAGGGGTGAGCAGTTCTTC	CATSSPPWRTSGRGEQFF
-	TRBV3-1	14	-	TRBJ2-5	TGTGCCAGCAGCCAGACCCCGGGTGCGGAGACCCAGTACTTC	CASSQTPGAETQYF
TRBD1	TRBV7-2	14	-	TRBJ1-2	TGTGCCAGCAGCTTAAGGCCGGACAGGGATGGCTACACCTTC	CASSLRPDRDGYTF
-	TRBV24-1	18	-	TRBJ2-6	TGTGCCACCAGTGCCACCGACGTGCGATCGTCTGGGGCCAACGTCCTGACTTTC	CATSATDVRSSGANVLTF
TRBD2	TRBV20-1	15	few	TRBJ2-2	TGCAGTGCTGAGGGACTAGCGGGAGTGCCCGGGGAGCTGTTTTTT	CSAEGLAGVPGELFF
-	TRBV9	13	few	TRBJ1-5	TGTGCCAGCAGCGTAGGGGTAAATCAGCCCCAGCATTTT	CASSVGVNQPQHF
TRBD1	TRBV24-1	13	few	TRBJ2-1	TGTGCCACCAGGGGACAGGGTCGCGATGAGCAGTTCTTC	CATRGQGRDEQFF
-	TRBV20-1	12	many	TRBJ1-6	TGCAGTGCTAGAAGGGGGAATTCACCCCTCCACTTT	CSARRGNSPLHF
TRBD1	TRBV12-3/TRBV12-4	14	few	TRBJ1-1	TGTGCCAGCAGGTGGACAGGGGGGGACACTGAAGCTTTCTTT	CASRWTGGDTEAFF
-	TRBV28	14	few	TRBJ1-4	TGTGCCAGCAGTTTAAGGGTCACCTATGAAAAACTGTTTTTT	CASSLRVTYEKLFF
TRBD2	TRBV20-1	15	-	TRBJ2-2	TGCAGTGTCCAGCGGGGGGGCCTGAACACCGGGGAGCTGTTTTTT	CSVQRGGLNTGELFF
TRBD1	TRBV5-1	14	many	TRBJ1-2	TGCGCCAGCAGCCTGGGACAGGAGTGGGGTGGCTACACCTTC	CASSLGQEWGGYTF